This T cell receptor beta chain came from a study of low-dose radiotherapy and immunotherapy resistance in tumors. Overall study context: Aspirin was taken orally at 300 mg daily by patients, and this continued for four cycles from cycle 1 day 1.

The CDR3 extends over 15 amino acids. V lost 5 bases and J lost 8, with 20 bases in between. Germline V CDR1 and CDR2: SGHRS, YFSETQ. As for time point: before trial treatment. All of the donors were given nivolumab, ipilimumab, aspirin, low-dose cyclophosphamide and low-dose radiotherapy as part of RACIN, a single-arm trial. Primers targeting TRAV and TRBV primed first-strand cDNA, covering alpha and beta chains. It was with a constant-region primer and a V-primer adapter that TCRs were amplified over approximately 20 PCR cycles. The isolated mRNA underwent amplification through in vitro transcription. One entry per CDR3 protein results from TCRdb running MiXCR on the reads. The sample consists of about 64,000 distinct CDR3 sequences, more than 25% of them appearing once.

The chain is built from TRBV5-1 and TRBJ2-1; TRBD1 is a possible D gene (6 bases). This TCR was sampled from a male donor with rectosigmoid adenocarcinoma. Sequenced here: PBMCs, sampled before treatment. The CDR3 region is CASRNRVSGMDEQFF. Here the CDR3 DNA reads TGCGCCAGCAGAAACAGGGTATCGGGGATGGATGAGCAGTTCTTC.